This T cell receptor beta chain emerged from a study of graft-versus-host responses after intestinal transplantation. Study-wide context: Multivisceral, liver-intestinal, or isolated intestinal transplants were received by the recipients. Overall study findings and caveats: Recipient marrow contained GvH clones, some of which appeared first in ileum or blood.

TCRdb's copy holds only in-frame clones and misses some; the assay was immunoSEQ multiplex PCR. The data show 100,000 to 120,000 clones, 85% to 95% seen once. CDR1 LNHDA and CDR2 SQIVND come from the germline V gene (reference sequence). V was cut by 10 bases and J by 2 bases, with 17 bases left in between. CDR3 length equals 15 residues. Comment on this clone: Its specificity is unknown.

The sequence was collected from a human donor who received an intestinal transplant. J is TRBJ2-2 and V is TRBV19; a possible D gene is TRBD2 (7 bases). This specimen consisted of unstimulated CD8+ T cells sorted from spleen or lymph node cells, obtained before intestinal transplant. CDR3: CATQEGGVNTGELFF. DNA of the CDR3: TGTGCCACTCAAGAGGGGGGGGTTAACACCGGGGAGCTGTTTTTT.